The 11 T cell receptor beta chains presented below share a single source sample, sequenced in a study of control samples from healthy donors and cancer patients. Profiling relied on immunoSEQ multiplex PCR, and the TCRdb table lists in-frame clones only, not all of them. This repertoire shows roughly 120,000 clones, 88% found once; its top ten account for around 3.9%. Sample: PBMCs. These receptors were taken from a woman aged 55-75 years with lung cancer.

This chain connects TRBV7-2 to TRBJ1-1; D call uncertain. The V end was cut by 1 base, the J end by 7 bases, with 13 bases between. CDR1 is SGHTA and CDR2 is FQGNSA in the germline V gene. This CDR3 region has 14 residues. DNA of the CDR3: TGTGCCAGCAGCTTAGGTGTATTGGCGGATGAAGCTTTCTTT. This encodes CASSLGVLADEAFF.

The chain recombines TRBV6-5 with TRBJ1-1, with D unclear. The CDR3 covers 13 residues. V lost 1 base and J lost 7, with 10 bases in between. Germline CDR1 MNHEY, CDR2 SVGAGI. The CDR3 sequence: CASSYFAGGEAFF. The CDR3, as DNA: TGTGCCAGCAGTTACTTCGCTGGAGGTGAAGCTTTCTTT.

The chain couples TRBV20-1 to TRBJ2-5; TRBD2 agrees at 11 bases. The V segment lost 3 bases and the J segment 0 bases; nucleotides outside the gene matches: 3. The germline CDR1 and CDR2 sequences are DFQATT and SNEGSKA (reference sequence). This CDR3 region has 15 residues. In nucleotides, the CDR3 is TGCAGTGCTAGTATGACTAGCGGGAACCAAGAGACCCAGTACTTC. Its protein is CSASMTSGNQETQYF.

In nucleotides, the CDR3 is TGTGCCAGCAGCTATAGGACAGCCTCTAACTATGGCTACACCTTC. Translated, it gives CASSYRTASNYGYTF. This chain uses TRBV2 with TRBJ1-2, with D possibly TRBD1 on 6 matching bases. The CDR3 totals 15 residues. CDR1 and CDR2 (germline): SNHLY, FYNNEI. Trimming pared 6 bases from V and 0 bases from J, leaving 14 bases between.

This chain uses TRBV30 with TRBJ1-5, with a tentative D call TRBD1 (5 bases). Per the germline V gene, CDR1 is GTSNPN and CDR2 is SVGIG (reference sequence). Trimming cost V 0 bases and J 6 bases, with 9 bases left between them. The CDR3 runs to 13 residues. The CDR3 protein is CAWSVQDSQPQHF. The CDR3 DNA sequence: TGTGCCTGGAGTGTACAGGATAGTCAGCCCCAGCATTTT. The variable domain in full, completed from reference TRBV30 and TRBJ1-5, reads SQTIHQWPATLVQPVGSPLSLECTVEGTSNPNLYWYRQAAGRGLQLLFYSVGIGQISSEVPQNLSASRPQDRQFILSSKKLLLSDSGFYLCAWSVQDSQPQHFGDGTRLSIL.

This chain connects TRBV25-1 to TRBJ2-1, with TRBD1 matching over 8 bases. The CDR3 spans 14 residues. Germline CDR1 reads MGHDK; CDR2 reads SYGVNS. V shed 0 bases and J 11 bases; nucleotides not matched to a gene: 6. Here the CDR3 DNA reads TGTGCCAGCAGTGAATACCAGGACAGGGTTAAGCAGTTCTTC. This gives the protein CASSEYQDRVKQFF.

The gene calls are TRBV7-8 and TRBJ2-2; D uncertain. The germline V gene has CDR1 SGHVS and CDR2 FQNEAQ. This CDR3 has 14 residues. The V end lost 5 bases, the J end lost 1 base, and 8 bases lay between the germline ends. This CDR3 reads CASSPTGNTGELFF. The CDR3 DNA is TGTGCCAGCAGCCCCACCGGGAACACCGGGGAGCTGTTTTTT.

The CDR3 protein is CASSEAWGYGNTIYF. The CDR3 bases are TGTGCCAGCAGTGAAGCCTGGGGGTATGGAAACACCATATATTTT. This sequence joins TRBV6-1 and TRBJ1-3; TRBD1 might be the D (5 bases). CDR3 size: 15 residues. CDR1 and CDR2 (germline): MNHNS, SASEGT. Trimming removed 0 bases from V and 3 bases from J, with 9 bases in between.

This chain links TRBV7-9 with TRBJ2-7; 8 bases line up with TRBD2. V was pared by 7 bases and J by 2 bases, with 7 bases of the junction left unmatched. Germline CDR1 SEHNR, CDR2 FQNEAQ (reference sequence). The CDR3 runs 14 residues. The CDR3 loop is CASTQAGATYEQYF. The CDR3 DNA reads as TGTGCCAGCACCCAAGCGGGGGCCACCTACGAGCAGTACTTC.

The chain employs TRBV27 and TRBJ2-7; 11 bases are shared with TRBD2. V lost 9 bases to trimming and J lost 2 bases; unmatched junction nucleotides: 6. CDR1 is MNHEY and CDR2 is SMNVEV in the germline V gene (reference sequence). There are 14 residues in the CDR3. CDR3 amino acids: CASFTSGRPYEQYF. The CDR3 DNA follows: TGTGCCAGTTTTACTAGCGGGAGACCCTACGAGCAGTACTTC.

The DNA of the CDR3 is TGTGCCAGCAGCCAGGGAGATAACTATGGCTACACCTTC. This sequence encodes CASSQGDNYGYTF. The chain joins TRBV4-2 to TRBJ1-2, with D unresolved. Trimming stripped 3 bases from V and 1 base from J, with 6 bases between. Germline loops: CDR1 LGHNA, CDR2 YNFKEQ. The CDR3 has 13 amino acids.